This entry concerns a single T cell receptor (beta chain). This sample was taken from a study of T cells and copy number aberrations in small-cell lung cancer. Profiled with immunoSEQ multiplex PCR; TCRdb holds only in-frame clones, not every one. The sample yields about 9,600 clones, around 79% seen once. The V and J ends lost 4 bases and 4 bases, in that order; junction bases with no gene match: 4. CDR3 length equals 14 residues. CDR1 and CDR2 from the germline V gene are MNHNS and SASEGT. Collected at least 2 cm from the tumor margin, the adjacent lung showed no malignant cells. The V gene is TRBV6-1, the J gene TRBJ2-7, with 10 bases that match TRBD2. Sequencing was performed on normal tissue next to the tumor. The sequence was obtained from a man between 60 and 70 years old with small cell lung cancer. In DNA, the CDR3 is TGTGCCAGCAGTGTCGCTAGCGGGGGATACGAGCAGTACTTC. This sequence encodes CASSVASGGYEQYF.